This passage covers 16 T cell receptor beta chains from one sample sequenced in a study of blood T cell repertoires in COVID-19. Generated by immunoSEQ multiplex PCR, the TCRdb table keeps only in-frame clones and is missing some. The sample comprises 90,000 to 100,000 clones, 65% to 90% of which are singletons, and 20% to 25% rests with the top ten. The sequencing sample was made of peripheral blood. These receptors were obtained from a man between 60 and 70 years old with acute or convalescent COVID-19.

The chain uses TRBV11-2 and TRBJ1-5; TRBD1 agrees at 7 bases. The CDR3 is made up of 14 amino acids. V was pared by 5 bases and J by 3 bases, with 4 bases of the junction left unmatched. CDR1 is SGHAT and CDR2 is FQNNGV in the germline V gene. The CDR3 loop reads CASSQDRLNQPQHF. The DNA for the CDR3 is TGTGCCAGCAGCCAGGACAGGCTCAATCAGCCCCAGCATTTT.

The V and J genes are TRBV18 and TRBJ1-1; D might be TRBD1 (5 bases). V was clipped by 3 bases and J by 5 bases, with 10 bases between them. The germline CDR1 and CDR2 sequences are KGHSH and LQKENI. The CDR3 extends over 13 amino acids. CDR3 bases: TGTGCCAGCTCACCGGGACTGACAACTGAAGCTTTCTTT. Amino acid sequence: CASSPGLTTEAFF.

This clone was detected only once. This chain links TRBV29-1 with TRBJ2-5; weak D call: TRBD1 (5 bases). Germline CDR1 and CDR2: SQVTM and ANQGSEA. The CDR3 runs to 10 residues. V lost 7 bases to trimming and J lost 5 bases, with 8 bases between them. The CDR3 protein is CSGAGETQYF. DNA of the CDR3: TGCAGCGGCGCAGGGGAGACCCAGTACTTC. The full variable domain, in which reference TRBV29-1 and TRBJ2-5 provide the parts outside the CDR3, is SAVISQKPSRDICQRGTSLTIQCQVDSQVTMMFWYRQQPGQSLTLIATANQGSEATYESGFVIDKFPISRPNLTFSTLTVSNMSPEDSSIYLCSGAGETQYFGPGTRLLVL.

The chain recombines TRBV18 with TRBJ2-7, with TRBD2 matching 9 bases. The germline V gene has CDR1 KGHSH and CDR2 LQKENI. Trimming removed 3 bases from V and 2 bases from J; junction bases left unmatched: 8. The CDR3 has 16 residues. The CDR3 DNA follows: TGTGCCAGCTCACCTAATAGCGGGGGCCCAACCTACGAGCAGTACTTC. Translated, it gives CASSPNSGGPTYEQYF.

This clone was detected only once. The rearrangement links TRBV28 to TRBJ2-3, with a possible D match to TRBD1 (6 bases). CDR3 size: 17 residues. The V end lost 5 bases, the J end lost 4 bases, and 22 bases lay between the germline ends. Germline V gene data show CDR1 as MDHEN and CDR2 as SYDVKM. CDR3 loop: CASSALIFGQNADTQYF. The CDR3 region has the DNA TGTGCCAGCAGTGCCCTGATTTTTGGACAGAACGCAGATACGCAGTATTTT. The complete variable domain, with remaining parts taken from reference TRBV28 and TRBJ2-3, reads DVKVTQSSRYLVKRTGEKVFLECVQDMDHENMFWYRQDPGLGLRLIYFSYDVKMKEKGDIPEGYSVSREKKERFSLILESASTNQTSMYLCASSALIFGQNADTQYFGPGTRLTVL.

This chain connects TRBV5-1 to TRBJ1-3; no clear D gene. The germline gives CDR1 SGHRS, CDR2 YFSETQ. The CDR3 has 15 residues. V was shortened by 3 bases and J by 0 bases, with 10 bases between the two germline ends. The chain's CDR3 is CASSWWGDSGNTIYF. Written as DNA, the CDR3 is TGCGCCAGCAGCTGGTGGGGAGACTCTGGAAACACCATATATTTT.

The chain carries TRBV28 and TRBJ1-1; D gene uncertain. Trimming removed 4 bases from V and 7 bases from J, with 19 bases in between. This CDR3 is 15 amino acids long. From germline, CDR1 is MDHEN and CDR2 SYDVKM. In DNA form, the CDR3 reads TGTGCCAGCAGTTCTCTGGGAGAGAGGTTGTTTGAAGCTTTCTTT. This translates into CASSSLGERLFEAFF. Full variable domain (remainder filled in from reference TRBV28 and TRBJ1-1): DVKVTQSSRYLVKRTGEKVFLECVQDMDHENMFWYRQDPGLGLRLIYFSYDVKMKEKGDIPEGYSVSREKKERFSLILESASTNQTSMYLCASSSLGERLFEAFFGQGTRLTVV.

This clone occurred once. V gene TRBV18 combines with J gene TRBJ1-1; D is undetermined. Germline-derived CDR1 and CDR2 are KGHSH and LQKENI. Trimming cost V 2 bases and J 5 bases, with 9 bases left between them. The CDR3 extends over 13 amino acids. The DNA for the CDR3 is TGTGCCAGCTCACCAGTAGGGAGAACTGAAGCTTTCTTT. Amino acid sequence: CASSPVGRTEAFF.

The chain carries TRBV19 and TRBJ1-5; the match to TRBD1 covers 8 bases. Trimming removed 7 bases from V and 1 base from J; junction bases left unmatched: 9. Germline V gives CDR1 LNHDA, CDR2 SQIVND (reference sequence). The CDR3 consists of 16 residues. The CDR3 spells CASTKDRVRSNQPQHF. Written as DNA, the CDR3 is TGTGCCAGTACCAAGGACAGGGTGAGGAGCAATCAGCCCCAGCATTTT.

This clone has only one observation. This chain connects TRBV2 to TRBJ2-4; D may be TRBD1 (5 bases). The CDR3 has 12 amino acids. With 6 bases removed from V and 5 bases from J, the gap between germline ends came to 8 bases. The germline V gene encodes CDR1 SNHLY and CDR2 FYNNEI. The DNA of the CDR3 is TGTGCCAGCAGCCCACAGGAAAACATTCAGTACTTC. Its protein is CASSPQENIQYF.

This chain connects TRBV2 to TRBJ2-7; 8 bases are shared with TRBD1. V shed 6 bases, J shed 6 bases, and the junction held 10 bases outside the gene matches. The germline gives CDR1 SNHLY, CDR2 FYNNEI. The CDR3 runs 14 residues. CDR3 sequence: CASRATGARIEQYV. As DNA, the CDR3 is TGTGCCAGCAGGGCGACAGGGGCAAGGATCGAGCAGTACGTC.

The table lists this clone with a few counts. This chain connects TRBV5-5 to TRBJ2-3; D is possibly TRBD1 (6 bases). Germline assignment: CDR1 SGHKS and CDR2 YYEKEE (reference sequence). The CDR3 sequence is 16 residues long. V was clipped by 4 bases and J by 3 bases, with 18 bases between them. CDR3 nucleotide sequence: TGTGCCAGCAGCCAGCTCCAGGGGAAGGTGACAGATACGCAGTATTTT. Translation gives CASSQLQGKVTDTQYF.

This chain links TRBV5-8 with TRBJ1-5; tentative D call: TRBD1 (5 bases). V was trimmed by 0 bases and J by 1 base, leaving 5 bases between them. Germline loops: CDR1 SGHTS, CDR2 YDEGEE. The CDR3 is made up of 14 amino acids. The CDR3 DNA follows: TGTGCCAGCAGCTTGGACAGGAGCAATCAGCCCCAGCATTTT. Translating it yields CASSLDRSNQPQHF.

The CDR3 region has the DNA TGTGCCAGCAGCTTAGGAGGGGGATGGGAGACCCAGTACTTC. Its translation is CASSLGGGWETQYF. This rearrangement joins TRBV7-2 to TRBJ2-5; possible D gene TRBD1, 6 bases. V was trimmed by 1 base and J by 5 bases, leaving 11 bases between them. The CDR3 contains 14 residues. Germline V gene sequence: CDR1 SGHTA, CDR2 FQGNSA.

V usage is TRBV2 and J usage is TRBJ2-5; D is unclear. V dropped 0 bases and J dropped 7 bases, with 12 bases sitting between them. Germline loops: CDR1 SNHLY, CDR2 FYNNEI. CDR3 size: 14 residues. The chain's CDR3 is CASSEARSSGTQYF. The CDR3 coding sequence is TGTGCCAGCAGTGAAGCGCGTTCATCTGGGACCCAGTACTTC.

The chain has TRBV5-1 and TRBJ2-3; D remains ambiguous. Trimming removed 0 bases from V and 2 bases from J, with 7 bases in between. This CDR3 has 14 residues. Germline values: CDR1 SGHRS, CDR2 YFSETQ. The CDR3 DNA reads TGCGCCAGCAGCTTGGGACTTATCACAGATACGCAGTATTTT. Protein product: CASSLGLITDTQYF.